A single sample gave rise to the 24 T cell receptor beta chains below, sequenced in a study of tumor-infiltrating lymphocytes in primary liver carcinoma. Priming with a constant-region primer yielded TCR beta cDNA from roughly 500 ng total RNA. For TCR beta, libraries were produced by three nested multiplex PCR rounds using slightly modified ARM-PCR. TRBV1-TRBV30 forward primers and a C-beta reverse primer were used in the first two PCR rounds, which each ran for about 11 cycles. TCRdb independently ran MiXCR on the multiplex PCR reads; one entry per CDR3 protein. The repertoire holds fewer than 25,000 distinct CDR3 sequences, with 65% to 85% as singletons. From unsorted bulk tissue weighing about 18-30 mg, DNA and RNA were co-extracted. The sequenced material came from liver tumor tissue from sampling region 1. Documented subset: tumor region T1, superior pole. The receptors were gathered from a man aged 40-50 years with primary liver carcinoma and hepatitis B virus infection.

This clonotype was recorded many times. The chain combines TRBV11-2 with TRBJ1-3; D gene uncertain. Germline-derived CDR1 and CDR2 are SGHAT and FQNNGV. V shed 0 bases and J shed 0 bases, with 6 bases lying between them. The CDR3 loop spans 15 amino acids. CDR3 sequence reads: CASSLEPSSGNTIYF. The CDR3 DNA follows: TGTGCCAGCAGCTTAGAACCCAGCTCTGGAAACACCATATATTTT.

This clonotype has a handful of counts. The final CDR3 position lacks the conserved phenylalanine or tryptophan, pointing to a likely read error. V gene TRBV12-3 or TRBV12-4 combines with J gene TRBJ1-6; 10 bases map to TRBD1. The CDR3 length is 15 residues. In DNA form, the CDR3 reads TGTGCCGGCAGCCCGGACAGGGGGTGGAATTCACCCCTCCACCTT. Its protein product is CAGSPDRGWNSPLHL.

To note about this clonotype: One end of the junction is discordant with germline, which a read error may explain. CDR3 amino acids: CASSYDASGAGLEQFF. The CDR3 bases are TGTGCCAGTAGTTACGATGCTAGCGGGGCCGGCTTGGAGCAGTTCTTC. The rearrangement joins TRBV6-5 to TRBJ2-1, with 9 bases lining up with TRBD2. Germline V gives CDR1 MNHEY, CDR2 SVGAGI. CDR3 length: 16 residues.

Worth noting for this clonotype: This may stem from a read error, because a much larger clone lies one nucleotide away. The chain joins TRBV28 to TRBJ1-1; 9 bases are a match to TRBD1. CDR1 is MDHEN and CDR2 is SYDVKM in the germline V gene. This CDR3 is 15 amino acids long. CDR3 sequence reads: CASRLTGGANTEASF. The CDR3 DNA reads as TGTGCCAGCAGATTAACAGGGGGCGCGAACACTGAAGCTTCCTTT.

On this clonotype: Germline is not matched at one junction end, which may reflect a read error. This chain connects TRBV11-2 to TRBJ1-1, with D possibly matching TRBD1 (6 bases). The CDR3 extends over 17 amino acids. Germline V CDR1 and CDR2: SGHAT, FQNNGV. The CDR3 DNA sequence: TGTGCCAGCGGCTTAATGGGTACAGGGAAATCAGTCCGTGAAGCTTTCTTT. Residues: CASGLMGTGKSVREAFF.

In this sample, this clonotype turned up once. The gene calls are TRBV11-2 and TRBJ2-5; 8 bases match TRBD1. The CDR3 spans 16 residues. Per the germline V gene, CDR1 is SGHAT and CDR2 is FQNNGV. The chain's CDR3 is CTGSLTAGGSGETQYF. Here the CDR3 DNA reads TGTACCGGCAGCTTAACAGCAGGGGGCTCAGGGGAGACCCAGTACTTC.

As for this clonotype: This clone may be a read error of a much larger clone one base away. The conserved phenylalanine or tryptophan normally closing the CDR3 is absent here, so this likely arose from a read error. This chain joins TRBV12-3 or TRBV12-4 and TRBJ2-5; D may be TRBD2 (7 bases). This CDR3 has 14 residues. V was cut by 8 bases and J by 4 bases, with 17 bases left in between. The CDR3 protein is CASGGGGGLETQYV. CDR3 sequence (DNA): TGTGCCAGCGGGGGAGGGGGAGGATTAGAGACCCAGTACGTC.

As regards this clonotype: This is likely a read error, given that the CDR3 carries no conserved phenylalanine or tryptophan at its end. The chain links TRBV28 to TRBJ2-7; D is possibly TRBD2 (6 bases). Germline V gene data show CDR1 as MDHEN and CDR2 as SYDVKM. V shed 7 bases and J shed 0 bases, with 13 bases lying between them. The CDR3 contains 14 residues. The CDR3 nucleotides are TGTGCCAGCATCCGGATGGGGGGCTCCTACGAGCAGTACATC. This encodes CASIRMGGSYEQYI.

On this clonotype: No conserved phenylalanine or tryptophan is present at the end of the CDR3, so a read error is the likely explanation. The chain carries TRBV5-4 and TRBJ2-3; D is uncertain. The CDR3 is 13 amino acids. Germline CDR1 reads SGHNT; CDR2 reads YYREEE (reference sequence). The CDR3 bases are TGTGCCAGCAGCTTGGCTGGGGAAGATACACAGTATTGT. It codes for CASSLAGEDTQYC.

This clonotype appeared once. At one of its ends the junction is not consistent with the germline gene, which may arise from a read error. This chain links TRBV5-1 with TRBJ2-3; perhaps TRBD1 as D (6 bases). The germline CDR1 and CDR2 sequences are SGHRS and YFSETQ. This CDR3 has 16 amino acids. The CDR3 DNA sequence: TGCGCCAACAGCTTGGGAGCAGGGGATTGGGGGGATACGCAGTATTTT. Its protein product is CANSLGAGDWGDTQYF.

This clonotype was counted ten times or more. The J gene is TRBJ1-1, the V gene TRBV11-2, with TRBD1 as a possible D gene (5 bases). Germline V gives CDR1 SGHAT, CDR2 FQNNGV. The V and J ends lost 0 bases and 8 bases respectively, with 10 bases between them. The CDR3 is 13 residues long. DNA of the CDR3: TGTGCCAGCAGCTTAGAATCAGGGACCGAAGCTTTCTTT. Its protein is CASSLESGTEAFF.

With respect to this clonotype: The conserved phenylalanine or tryptophan is not found at the CDR3 terminus, so this likely reflects a read error. This rearrangement joins TRBV11-2 to TRBJ2-3, with 12 bases lining up with TRBD1. Germline-derived CDR1 and CDR2 are SGHAT and FQNNGV. The CDR3 has 18 amino acids. As DNA, the CDR3 is TGTGCCTGCAGCTTGGTCGCTGGGACAGGGGGCAAAACAGATACGCAGTATCTT. Translating it yields CACSLVAGTGGKTDTQYL.

Note on this clonotype: The conserved closing phenylalanine or tryptophan is absent in this CDR3, likely reflecting a read error. The chain links TRBV4-3 to TRBJ2-3; D is possibly TRBD1 or TRBD2 (5 bases each). The CDR3 extends over 15 amino acids. Germline lookup yields CDR1 LGHNA and CDR2 YSLEER. V shed 4 bases and J shed 2 bases, with 13 bases lying between them. DNA for the CDR3: TGCGCCAGCAGCCTGGGACGGGGATACACAGATACGCAGTATTAT. This codes for CASSLGRGYTDTQYY.

This chain uses TRBV4-3 with TRBJ2-1; unclear D gene. Trimming pared 0 bases from V and 4 bases from J, leaving 13 bases between. This CDR3 is 16 amino acids long. CDR1 is LGHNA, CDR2 YSLEER, per germline. This CDR3 reads CASSQDWVDTYNEQFF. Written as DNA, the CDR3 is TGCGCCAGCAGCCAAGATTGGGTAGACACGTACAATGAGCAGTTCTTC.

About this clonotype itself: An end of the junction does not agree with germline; a read error may underlie this. CDR3 region: CASSSVPGRCNEQFF. The DNA for the CDR3 is TGTGCCAGCAGCTCGGTTCCCGGACGGTGCAATGAGCAATTCTTC. V is TRBV5-5 and J is TRBJ2-1; D remains unclear. Germline CDR1 and CDR2: SGHKS and YYEKEE (reference sequence). CDR3 length equals 15 residues.

The V call is TRBV29-1, the J call TRBJ2-3, with TRBD2 identical over 10 bases. The CDR3 runs 17 residues. CDR1 and CDR2 (germline): SQVTM, ANQGSEA. V shed 6 bases and J 2 bases; nucleotides not matched to a gene: 14. CDR3 sequence: CSVTGLADFPHTDTQYF. In DNA, the CDR3 is TGCAGCGTGACCGGACTAGCGGACTTCCCCCACACAGATACGCAGTATTTT.

On this clonotype: The junction shows a germline mismatch at one end, possibly a read error. This sequence joins TRBV4-1 and TRBJ2-7, with D uncertain. Germline V gene sequence: CDR1 MGHRA, CDR2 YSYEKL. CDR3 length: 13 amino acids. CDR3 residues: CASSPGRRYERYF. The CDR3 coding sequence is TGCGCCAGCAGCCCCGGCCGTCGGTACGAGCGGTACTTC.

Note on this clonotype: Relative to the germline gene, one junction end is altered; a read error may explain this. The V gene is TRBV4-1, the J gene TRBJ1-2, with D maybe TRBD1 (6 bases). The CDR3 covers 14 residues. The V gene's germline CDR1 is MGHRA and CDR2 YSYEKL. This CDR3 is CACSQGDMSYGYTF. The CDR3 bases are TGCGCCTGCAGCCAAGGGGACATGAGCTATGGCTACACCTTC.

In regard to this clonotype: One end of the junction does not line up with germline, which may come from a read error. This chain connects TRBV11-2 to TRBJ2-2; weak D call: TRBD2 (7 bases). There are 17 residues in the CDR3. Germline CDR1 is SGHAT and CDR2 is FQNNGV. CDR3 nucleotide sequence: TGTACCAGCGGCTTAGCATTAGGAGGGGCGAACACCGGGGGGCTGTCTTTT. Translated, it gives CTSGLALGGANTGGLSF. Variable domain in full (rest from reference TRBV11-2 and TRBJ2-2): EAGVAQSPRYKIIEKRQSVAFWCNPISGHATLYWYQQILGQGPKLLIQFQNNGVVDDSQLPKDRFSAERLKGVDSTLKIQPAKLEDSAVYLCTSGLALGGANTGGLSFGEGSRLTVL.

As regards this clonotype: The CDR3 end shows no conserved phenylalanine or tryptophan, and so a read error is likely. The chain carries TRBV11-1 and TRBJ2-7; possibly TRBD1 for D (5 bases). Germline CDR1 is SGHAT and CDR2 is FQDESV (reference sequence). With 4 bases removed from V and 6 bases from J, the gap between germline ends came to 22 bases. The CDR3 is 16 amino acids. This CDR3 reads CASSSRGSFSLCEQYS. CDR3 bases: TGTGCCAGCAGCTCAAGGGGCTCTTTCAGCCTCTGCGAGCAGTACTCC.

This clonotype was seen only a few times. The rearrangement links TRBV6-1 to TRBJ2-7; D is possibly TRBD2 (6 bases). V lost 3 bases and J lost 2, with 14 bases in between. CDR1 is MNHNS, CDR2 SASEGT, per germline. This CDR3 comprises 15 residues. CDR3: CASSEEEGGTYEQYF. The CDR3 coding sequence is TGTGCCAGCAGTGAGGAGGAGGGTGGTACCTACGAGCAGTACTTC.

This clonotype has just a few counts. The conserved phenylalanine or tryptophan normally closing the CDR3 is absent here, so this likely arose from a read error. The DNA is left out, because the CDR3 cannot be placed on it with certainty; the CDR3 is given as TCRdb lists it. This chain links TRBV6-5 with TRBJ2-6. The CDR3 spans 13 residues, counting both ends. Germline V gives CDR1 MNHEY, CDR2 SVGAGI. CDR3 in amino acids: CASTEWGVNVLII.

In regard to this clonotype: A read error may produce the germline difference seen at one junction end. V gene TRBV30 combines with J gene TRBJ2-5; the D is unclear. This CDR3 spans 12 amino acids. Per the germline V gene, CDR1 is GTSNPN and CDR2 is SVGIG (reference sequence). CDR3 protein: CVWSESLETHYF. The CDR3 bases are TGTGTCTGGAGTGAGAGCCTAGAGACCCACTACTTC.

This clonotype was picked up many times. V usage is TRBV7-9 and J usage is TRBJ1-1; the D is unclear. The CDR3 extends over 11 amino acids. Germline V CDR1 and CDR2: SEHNR, FQNEAQ (reference sequence). V was shortened by 4 bases and J by 8 bases, with 8 bases between the two germline ends. CDR3 sequence (DNA): TGTGCCAGCAGCTCACTTATCGAAGCTTTCTTT. Translating it yields CASSSLIEAFF.